The rows below give T cell receptor beta chains drawn from one sample of a study of T cell responses to AZD1222 COVID-19 vaccine. The protocol was immunoSEQ multiplex PCR, while the TCRdb copy is restricted to in-frame clones and leaves out a portion. The sample contains 150,000 to 200,000 clones, 85% to 95% of which appear only once. The specimen was peripheral blood, collected 28 days after the second AZD1222 dose. The source is an adult who received the AZD1222 COVID-19 vaccine. Both conserved end residues are part of each CDR3. Fields, in order: J gene, clone size, D gene, V gene, CDR3 DNA, CDR3 protein. The D gene is left open where the match is weak. Clone size is shown for a subset of rows, as once, few, many or a class of expanded clone.

J: TRBJ1-2; size: .; D: TRBD1; V: TRBV5-1; DNA: TGCGCCAGCAGCCGGACAGGGGGACGTTATGGCTACACCTTC; CDR3: CASSRTGGRYGYTF
J: TRBJ2-7; size: .; D: .; V: TRBV19; DNA: TGTGCCAGTAGTTATTTCCTCGGGACCGCTGCCGAGCAGTACTTC; CDR3: CASSYFLGTAAEQYF
J: TRBJ2-1; size: .; D: TRBD2; V: TRBV5-5; DNA: TGTGCCAGCAGCTCGATTAGCGGGAAAATCGTCAATGAGCAGTTCTTC; CDR3: CASSSISGKIVNEQFF
J: TRBJ1-2; size: .; D: .; V: TRBV28; DNA: TGTGCCAGCAGTCCACCGACAGGTGCGATATATGGCTACACCTTC; CDR3: CASSPPTGAIYGYTF
J: TRBJ2-3; size: .; D: TRBD1; V: TRBV13; DNA: TGTGCCAGCAGCCCGGGACAGGGGGCTAGCACAGATACGCAGTATTTT; CDR3: CASSPGQGASTDTQYF
J: TRBJ2-7; size: .; D: TRBD1; V: TRBV7-9; DNA: TGTGCCAGCATTGGGACAGGAACCTACGAGCAGTACTTC; CDR3: CASIGTGTYEQYF
J: TRBJ2-2; size: .; D: .; V: TRBV28; DNA: TGTGCCAGCAGTCGCCTTTCCGACCTGGGGGAGCTGTTTTTT; CDR3: CASSRLSDLGELFF
J: TRBJ1-2; size: .; D: TRBD1; V: TRBV5-4; DNA: TGTGCCAGCAGCTTGGGGGGACAGGGCTATGGCTACACCTTC; CDR3: CASSLGGQGYGYTF
J: TRBJ1-5; size: .; D: .; V: TRBV19; DNA: TGTGCCAGTAGCACGGAGGCGGGTCAGCCCCAGCATTTT; CDR3: CASSTEAGQPQHF
J: TRBJ2-5; size: .; D: .; V: TRBV29-1; DNA: TGCAGCGTTGGGCCTACCTCCTCGGAGACCCAGTACTTC; CDR3: CSVGPTSSETQYF
J: TRBJ2-4; size: .; D: .; V: TRBV20-1; DNA: TGCAGTGTAGTGTGGCAAAACATTCAGTACTTC; CDR3: CSVVWQNIQYF
J: TRBJ2-2; size: .; D: .; V: TRBV20-1; DNA: TGCAGTGCTGGCACCGGGGAGCTGTTTTTT; CDR3: CSAGTGELFF
J: TRBJ2-3; size: .; D: TRBD2; V: TRBV7-2; DNA: TGTGCCAGCAGCCCGGGACTAGCGGCAGATACGCAGTATTTT; CDR3: CASSPGLAADTQYF
J: TRBJ2-3; size: .; D: TRBD1; V: TRBV5-4; DNA: TGTGCCAGCAGCTTGGCATACAAGACCCCGAAAGGGGGCTCAGATACGCAGTATTTT; CDR3: CASSLAYKTPKGGSDTQYF
J: TRBJ2-7; size: .; D: .; V: TRBV6-2/TRBV6-3; DNA: TGTGCCAGCAGTTTTTCTACTACAACAGGGAGCCTCGTTAGAGCGTTCGAGCAGTACTTC; CDR3: CASSFSTTTGSLVRAFEQYF
J: TRBJ1-5; size: once; D: .; V: TRBV9; DNA: TGTGCCAGCAGCGGAGGGCAGAGGTTTAATCAGCCCCAGCATTTT; CDR3: CASSGGQRFNQPQHF
J: TRBJ1-5; size: .; D: .; V: TRBV30; DNA: TGTGCCTGGAGTGACGGGGTAACTCAGCCCCAGCATTTT; CDR3: CAWSDGVTQPQHF
J: TRBJ2-2; size: .; D: TRBD2; V: TRBV6-5; DNA: TGTGCCAGCAGCCTAGCGGAGAACACCGGGGAGCTGTTTTTT; CDR3: CASSLAENTGELFF
J: TRBJ1-1; size: .; D: .; V: TRBV11-3; DNA: TGTGCCAGCAGCCGTGGACGGGGGGAAGCTTTCTTT; CDR3: CASSRGRGEAFF
J: TRBJ1-2; size: once; D: .; V: TRBV28; DNA: TGTGCCAGCATCCATCGCGGGGGACATGGCTACACCTTC; CDR3: CASIHRGGHGYTF
J: TRBJ1-2; size: .; D: .; V: TRBV27; DNA: TGTGCCAGCAGCCCCCAAGGCCCGACAGGAAGCTATGGCTACACCTTC; CDR3: CASSPQGPTGSYGYTF
J: TRBJ1-1; size: few; D: .; V: TRBV20-1; DNA: TGCAGTGCTGGACGGACGGAGGAAGCTTTCTTT; CDR3: CSAGRTEEAFF
J: TRBJ1-5; size: .; D: .; V: TRBV21-1; DNA: TGTGCCACCCCCGGCGGGGACTTCCTCAATCAGCCCCAGCATTTT; CDR3: CATPGGDFLNQPQHF
J: TRBJ2-1; size: .; D: TRBD2; V: TRBV27; DNA: TGTGCCAGCAGTCCGGGACTAGCCAAAGCCAATGAGCAGTTCTTC; CDR3: CASSPGLAKANEQFF
J: TRBJ1-3; size: .; D: .; V: TRBV11-2; DNA: TGTGCCAGCAGCTTAGGGGTCGGACCTGGAAACACCATATATTTT; CDR3: CASSLGVGPGNTIYF
J: TRBJ2-4; size: .; D: .; V: TRBV6-5; DNA: TGTGCCAGCAGTTACATAGACGGCGCCAAAAACATTCAGTACTTC; CDR3: CASSYIDGAKNIQYF
J: TRBJ1-4; size: .; D: .; V: TRBV29-1; DNA: TGCAGCGTTAAAACTTTCCCAACTAATGAAAAACTGTTTTTT; CDR3: CSVKTFPTNEKLFF
J: TRBJ1-5; size: once; D: .; V: TRBV7-9; DNA: TGTGCCAGCAGCTTGGGGGATCAGCCCCAGCATTTT; CDR3: CASSLGDQPQHF
J: TRBJ1-1; size: .; D: .; V: TRBV4-3; DNA: TGCGCCAGCAGCCAACGATTAGTCGCTGAAGCTTTCTTT; CDR3: CASSQRLVAEAFF
J: TRBJ2-7; size: .; D: .; V: TRBV10-2; DNA: TGCGCCAGCAGTGATTTAGGCTTGGGGTCCGAGCAGTACTTC; CDR3: CASSDLGLGSEQYF
J: TRBJ2-5; size: once; D: .; V: TRBV30; DNA: TGTGCCTGGAGTGCTCGGGGAGGAGTGGTAGAGACCCAGTACTTC; CDR3: CAWSARGGVVETQYF
J: TRBJ2-7; size: .; D: .; V: TRBV12-5; DNA: TGTGCTAGTGGTATTAGATTGGAGGGCCTCGAGCAGTACTTC; CDR3: CASGIRLEGLEQYF
J: TRBJ2-5; size: .; D: TRBD2; V: TRBV7-9; DNA: TGTGCCAGCAGCACCCAAGCGGGAGGGCCGAAGACCCAGTACTTC; CDR3: CASSTQAGGPKTQYF
J: TRBJ1-4; size: .; D: TRBD1; V: TRBV2; DNA: TGTGCCAGCAACCGACAGGGGATGCCTAATGAAAAACTGTTTTTT; CDR3: CASNRQGMPNEKLFF
J: TRBJ1-1; size: .; D: TRBD1; V: TRBV19; DNA: TGTGCCAGTAACCGGGACAGGGAAGCTTTCTTT; CDR3: CASNRDREAFF
J: TRBJ2-7; size: .; D: .; V: TRBV28; DNA: TGTGCCAGCAGTTTAATTAACTCCTACGAGCAGTACTTC; CDR3: CASSLINSYEQYF
J: TRBJ2-5; size: .; D: .; V: TRBV9; DNA: TGTGCCAGCAGCGAGTCCTTAGGCGCCGAGACCCAGTACTTC; CDR3: CASSESLGAETQYF
J: TRBJ2-3; size: .; D: .; V: TRBV4-2; DNA: TGTGCCAGCAGCCAAGGGGGTACGCAGTATTTT; CDR3: CASSQGGTQYF
J: TRBJ2-5; size: .; D: TRBD2; V: TRBV5-1; DNA: TGCGCCAGCAGCTTGGTTTTAGCGGGGGAGACCCAGTACTTC; CDR3: CASSLVLAGETQYF
J: TRBJ2-1; size: .; D: TRBD1; V: TRBV29-1; DNA: TGCAGCGTAGAAACAGGGGGCTTAGTCGATGAGCAGTTCTTC; CDR3: CSVETGGLVDEQFF
J: TRBJ1-2; size: .; D: .; V: TRBV4-1; DNA: TGCGCCAGCAGCCAGGAGACACGGAACAACTATGGCTACACCTTC; CDR3: CASSQETRNNYGYTF
J: TRBJ1-2; size: .; D: .; V: TRBV3-1/TRBV3-2; DNA: TGTGCCAGCAGCCAAGATGAGGTTGGGGGCTATGGCTACACCTTC; CDR3: CASSQDEVGGYGYTF
J: TRBJ1-6; size: once; D: .; V: TRBV6-5; DNA: TGTGCCAGCGATCAGGGCATTGACTCACCCCTCCACTTT; CDR3: CASDQGIDSPLHF
J: TRBJ2-1; size: .; D: TRBD2; V: TRBV5-1; DNA: TGCGCCAGCAGCCTAGGGCCCGGGACTAGCGGGAATAATGAGCAGTTCTTC; CDR3: CASSLGPGTSGNNEQFF
J: TRBJ2-5; size: .; D: TRBD2; V: TRBV4-2; DNA: TGTGCCAGCAGCCAAGAAGCGGGAGGGGTGGAGACCCAGTACTTC; CDR3: CASSQEAGGVETQYF
J: TRBJ2-7; size: .; D: .; V: TRBV7-8; DNA: TGTGCCAGCAGCTTAGGCGGTACCAAGGCCTACGAGCAGTACTTC; CDR3: CASSLGGTKAYEQYF
J: TRBJ1-1; size: .; D: .; V: TRBV4-1; DNA: TGCGCCAGCAGCCAAGACTCAGGGAGGCGGACTGAAGCTTTCTTT; CDR3: CASSQDSGRRTEAFF
J: TRBJ1-5; size: .; D: .; V: TRBV28; DNA: TGTGCCAGCAGTTCCCCTTACCGGGGTCAGCCCCAGCATTTT; CDR3: CASSSPYRGQPQHF
J: TRBJ2-7; size: .; D: .; V: TRBV10-3; DNA: TGTGCCATCAGTGAGGCAGGGGAAAGCGAGCAGTACTTC; CDR3: CAISEAGESEQYF
J: TRBJ2-1; size: .; D: .; V: TRBV30; DNA: TGTGCCTGGGGCCCCTTGGCCCATGAGCAGTTCTTC; CDR3: CAWGPLAHEQFF
J: TRBJ2-7; size: few; D: .; V: TRBV2; DNA: TGTGCCAGCAGTGATTCGGGATTTTCCTACGAGCAGTACTTC; CDR3: CASSDSGFSYEQYF
J: TRBJ1-4; size: .; D: .; V: TRBV28; DNA: TGTGCCAGCTGTGCCGGGACCCCTGAAAAACTGTTTTTT; CDR3: CASCAGTPEKLFF
J: TRBJ1-4; size: .; D: .; V: TRBV6-5; DNA: TGTGCCAGCAGTTACTCCCCGGGTCCAGGAAAACTGTTTTTT; CDR3: CASSYSPGPGKLFF
J: TRBJ1-3; size: .; D: .; V: TRBV3-1/TRBV3-2; DNA: TGTGCCAGCAGGACCGCGGGGGGGTCTGGAAACACCATATATTTT; CDR3: CASRTAGGSGNTIYF
J: TRBJ1-6; size: few; D: .; V: TRBV27; DNA: TGTGCCAGCAGGGGAGTGCTAGATAATTCACCCCTCCACTTT; CDR3: CASRGVLDNSPLHF
J: TRBJ2-2; size: .; D: .; V: TRBV6-5; DNA: TGTGCCAGCAGCCTGACCGGAGCGGCCGGGGAGCTGTTTTTT; CDR3: CASSLTGAAGELFF
J: TRBJ1-2; size: .; D: TRBD1; V: TRBV5-5; DNA: TGTGCCAGCAGCCCGGGACAGGGGCTACCTAAGGACACCTTC; CDR3: CASSPGQGLPKDTF
J: TRBJ1-2; size: .; D: TRBD1; V: TRBV5-1; DNA: TGCGCCAGCAGCCCCAAGGGGGGACAGAGGTTTGACTATGGCTACACCTTC; CDR3: CASSPKGGQRFDYGYTF
J: TRBJ2-1; size: .; D: .; V: TRBV21-1; DNA: TGTGCCAGCAGCAAAGCGCTAGTCAGGCGGGTCTACAATGAGCAGTTCTTC; CDR3: CASSKALVRRVYNEQFF